This T cell receptor beta chain was captured by sequencing in a study of cytomegalovirus exposure and HLA in healthy donors. In the PCR, 60 Vbeta and 13 Jbeta primers were used. Sequencing used immunoSEQ multiplex PCR; TCRdb keeps in-frame clones, though not all of them. The sample yields fewer than 200,000 clones, about 88% seen once. This CDR3 is built from 17 residues. With V trimmed by 3 bases and J by 4 bases, 5 bases remained unmatched. CDR1 SGHVS and CDR2 FQNEAQ come from the germline V gene. This sequence joins TRBV7-8 and TRBJ2-3; 15 bases align to TRBD2. This TCR was sampled from a man younger than 30 in good health and CMV-seropositive. Sequencing was carried out using PBMCs. CDR3 sequence: CASSFRTSGGASDTQYF. The CDR3, as DNA: TGTGCCAGCAGCTTTCGGACTAGCGGGGGGGCATCAGATACGCAGTATTTT.